The clone carrying this T cell receptor (beta chain) was picked up one time. The antigen remains unidentified. The data derive from a study of OX40 agonist ivuxolimab in advanced cancers. Only in-frame clones appear in the TCRdb table, and some are missing; sequencing was by immunoSEQ multiplex PCR. The sample comprises approximately 38,000 clones, 87% of which are singletons, and more than 25% rests with the top ten. The germline gives CDR1 MNHEY, CDR2 SMNVEV (reference sequence). The CDR3 contains 14 residues. The V and J ends lost 10 bases and 1 base, in that order; junction bases with no gene match: 10. Regarding the study as a whole: Certain nonresponders likewise exhibited a low normalized T-cell clonal expansion. At 0.1-3.0 mg/kg, partial responders had clonal expansion among the lowest observed. Researchers report that CD8+ T cells had, on average, more expanded clones than CD4+. The study observed clonal expansion of CD4+ and CD8+ blood T cells by week 6 at 0.1 to 3.0 mg/kg.

This material consisted of CD4+ or CD8+ T cells sorted from blood, taken in a trial of the OX40 agonist ivuxolimab. The rearrangement uses TRBV27 and TRBJ2-7, with 7 bases matching TRBD1. This receptor was taken from an adult with an advanced solid tumor such as melanoma, head and neck, liver or kidney cancer. The CDR3, as DNA: TGTGCCACAGAAGGACAGGATACTTCCTACGAGCAGTACTTC. Translation: CATEGQDTSYEQYF.